These 9 T cell receptor beta chains originate from one sample sequenced in a study of T cells in Graves' hyperthyroidism and ophthalmopathy. It was RNA transcripts that yielded the amplified TCR beta CDR3 regions. A set of HTBI primers served as the primers for a first-round RT-PCR of the TCR CDR3. One entry per CDR3 protein results from TCRdb running MiXCR on the multiplex PCR reads. The sample lists about 590,000 distinct CDR3 sequences; approximately 15% were seen once. Sequenced: blood. These receptors came from a woman aged 18-29 years with Graves' ophthalmopathy.

This clonotype was detected many times. This chain connects TRBV11-2 to TRBJ2-4; TRBD2 aligns across 10 bases. The CDR3 has 17 residues. Germline V gene lookup returns CDR1 SGHAT and CDR2 FQNNGV. Trimming at V came to 6 bases and at J to 0 bases, leaving 8 bases not matched to a gene. CDR3 nucleotide sequence: TGTGCCAGCAGTAATAGGGCTAGCGGGGGAGCCAAAAACATTCAGTACTTC. Translating gives CASSNRASGGAKNIQYF.

The chain employs TRBV4-1 and TRBJ2-2; a weak D match, TRBD1 (6 bases). The ends were cut back, 7 bases at V and 7 bases at J, with 19 bases in the middle. Germline V gene sequence: CDR1 MGHRA, CDR2 YSYEKL. CDR3 length equals 15 residues. The CDR3 reads CASKSLGAGGGELFF. CDR3 sequence (DNA): TGCGCCAGCAAATCATTGGGGGCCGGAGGCGGGGAGCTGTTTTTT.

This clonotype came up a few times. This chain connects TRBV6-1 to TRBJ2-7; D possibly corresponds to TRBD2 (6 bases). This CDR3 region has 17 residues. The ends were cut back, 5 bases at V and 0 bases at J, with 20 bases in the middle. CDR1 is MNHNS and CDR2 is SASEGT in the germline V gene. CDR3 in amino acids: CASSPLSELAVSYEQYF. The CDR3, as DNA: TGTGCCAGCAGTCCCCTTTCTGAACTAGCTGTCTCCTACGAGCAGTACTTC.

This sequence joins TRBV7-8 and TRBJ2-1, with TRBD1 matching over 10 bases. CDR3 length: 15 residues. Unmatched junction bases numbered 8, after V lost 5 bases and J lost 7 bases. Germline-derived CDR1 and CDR2 are SGHVS and FQNEAQ. CDR3 loop: CASSQDRGHWNEQFF. The DNA of the CDR3 is TGTGCCAGCAGCCAAGACAGGGGGCATTGGAATGAGCAGTTCTTC.

The rearrangement uses TRBV7-8 and TRBJ1-5; D call uncertain. CDR1 and CDR2 from the germline V gene are SGHVS and FQNEAQ. Deletions cut 5 bases from V and 0 bases from J, with 17 bases between. The CDR3 is 17 residues long. CDR3: CASSQRTVRYSNQPQHF. The CDR3 nucleotides read TGTGCCAGCAGCCAGAGGACGGTCAGATATAGCAATCAGCCCCAGCATTTT.

This clonotype was counted ten times or more. V usage is TRBV14 and J usage is TRBJ2-1; D may be TRBD1 or TRBD2 (5 bases each). V gave up 0 bases and J gave up 8 bases, with 20 bases separating them. CDR1 and CDR2 (germline): SGHDN, FVKESK. The CDR3 contains 17 residues. CDR3 residues: CASSQEGDRVGWYEQFF. CDR3 DNA: TGTGCCAGCAGCCAAGAAGGGGACCGAGTGGGTTGGTATGAGCAGTTCTTC.

The V and J genes are TRBV20-1 and TRBJ2-7; 7 bases align to TRBD1. V lost 6 bases to trimming and J lost 1 base; unmatched junction nucleotides: 9. Germline V gives CDR1 DFQATT, CDR2 SNEGSKA (reference sequence). The CDR3 sequence is 14 residues long. CDR3 protein: CSAPDRDSSYEQYF. In nucleotides, the CDR3 is TGCAGTGCGCCAGACAGGGATTCTTCCTACGAGCAGTACTTC.

As to this clonotype: Lacking the conserved final phenylalanine or tryptophan, this CDR3 likely reflects a read error. The gene calls are TRBV6-1 and TRBJ1-1; D might be TRBD1 (5 bases). Trimming removed 3 bases at V and 4 bases at J, with 15 bases between. This CDR3 comprises 15 residues. Germline CDR1 reads MNHNS; CDR2 reads SASEGT. CDR3 sequence: CASSDIGLGGTEAFL. DNA for the CDR3: TGTGCCAGCAGTGATATTGGGCTCGGGGGCACTGAAGCTTTCCTT.

The rearrangement joins TRBV20-1 to TRBJ2-3; 7 bases are shared with TRBD2. The CDR3 length is 17 residues. V shed 6 bases, J shed 1 base, and the junction held 16 bases outside the gene matches. Looked up from germline, CDR1 is DFQATT and CDR2 is SNEGSKA (reference sequence). CDR3 region: CSAHRASGERGTDTQYF. As DNA, the CDR3 is TGCAGTGCCCACCGGGCTAGCGGAGAGAGGGGCACAGATACGCAGTATTTT.